This T cell receptor beta chain was observed in a study of blood T cell repertoires in COVID-19. Assay: immunoSEQ multiplex PCR; the TCRdb copy retains only in-frame clones and omits some. The sample includes 320,000 or so clones, 87% of them seen just once. This CDR3 comprises 12 residues. V shed 0 bases and J shed 6 bases, with 6 bases lying between them. The V gene's germline CDR1 is SGDLS and CDR2 YYNGEE. The specimen was PBMCs or T cells enriched from blood (not recorded which). The chain has TRBV9 and TRBJ1-1; D gene uncertain. The source of this sequence is a woman younger than 45 who had recovered from COVID-19. This chain's CDR3 is CASSVGGSEAFF. The DNA of the CDR3 is TGTGCCAGCAGCGTAGGAGGATCTGAAGCTTTCTTT.